These 20 T cell receptor beta chains came from one sample sequenced in a study of T cells in women clearing cervical HPV infection. Sequencing used immunoSEQ multiplex PCR; TCRdb keeps in-frame clones, though not all of them. The sample totals about 26,000 clones. The material sequenced was blood buffy coat. These receptors all come from a woman between 18 and 70 years old with a cervical HPV16 infection that either progressed to CIN3+ or cleared (not recorded which).

A note on this clone: The read comes to an end 3 residues before the CDR3 does, leaving the germline J gene to fill in the end. The chain has TRBV11-2 and TRBJ2-7, with D tentatively TRBD1 (5 bases). The CDR3 is 14 amino acids. Germline V gene sequence: CDR1 SGHAT, CDR2 FQNNGV. The ends were cut back, 5 bases at V and 3 bases at J, with 14 bases in the middle. This CDR3 reads CASSQFNRLYEQYF. CDR3 DNA (partial): TGTGCCAGCAGCCAGTTTAACAGGCTCTACGAG.

Details on this clone: The read halts 3 residues ahead of the CDR3 end, with the missing end drawn from the germline J gene. The rearrangement uses TRBV30 and TRBJ1-1; D gene ambiguous. Germline V lookup: CDR1 GTSNPN, CDR2 SVGIG (reference sequence). The CDR3 has 13 amino acids. CDR3: CAWNRPQEREAFF. CDR3 bases read: TGTGCCTGGAACCGTCCCCAAGAGAGGGAA.

Regarding this clone: The read ends 3 residues shy of where the CDR3 ends; the end is completed using the germline J gene. This sequence joins TRBV9 and TRBJ2-1, with TRBD1 identical over 7 bases. Germline CDR1 SGDLS, CDR2 YYNGEE. J was trimmed by 6 bases and V by 2 bases; bases with no gene match: 2. There are 13 residues in the CDR3. Incomplete CDR3 DNA: TGTGCCAGCAGCGTGGCAGGGGGCAATGAG. The encoded protein is CASSVAGGNE. The entire CDR3 protein is CASSVAGGNEQFF.

On this clone: The read falls 3 residues short of the CDR3 end, and the missing part is taken from the germline J gene. This sequence joins TRBV5-1 and TRBJ2-2; no firm D call. Germline CDR1 SGHRS, CDR2 YFSETQ. There are 14 residues in the CDR3. The V and J ends lost 4 bases and 4 bases respectively, with 11 bases between them. The part of the CDR3 DNA that was read is TGCGCCAGCAGCCCGATCGGGTCCACCGGGGAG. It specifies CASSPIGSTGE. The complete CDR3 sequence is CASSPIGSTGELFF.

Notes on this clone: The read comes to an end 3 residues before the CDR3 does, leaving the germline J gene to fill in the end. This chain connects TRBV7-3 to TRBJ2-1; D perhaps matches TRBD2 (6 bases). The CDR3 length is 17 residues. Trimming stripped 5 bases from V and 8 bases from J, with 25 bases between. Germline V gene sequence: CDR1 SGHTA, CDR2 FQGTGA. The chain's CDR3 is CASSQNPTSSFGDEQFF. The sequenced part of the CDR3 DNA is TGTGCCAGCAGCCAAAATCCAACTAGCTCCTTTGGCGATGAG.

CDR3 amino acids: CASSPQQGWGNTGELFF. The CDR3 DNA, read in part, is TGTGCCAGTAGTCCACAACAGGGATGGGGAAACACCGGGGAG. V and J are TRBV19 and TRBJ2-2; TRBD1 is a possible D gene (6 bases). The read gets to within 3 residues of the CDR3 end, and the germline J gene fills in the rest. The CDR3 totals 17 residues. V shed 5 bases and J shed 2 bases, with 18 bases lying between them. Germline loops: CDR1 LNHDA, CDR2 SQIVND (reference sequence).

Turning to this clone: The sequence runs out 3 residues before the end of the CDR3; the remainder is reconstructed from the germline J gene. The chain uses TRBV18 and TRBJ2-3; possible D gene TRBD2, 7 bases. The CDR3 extends over 16 amino acids. From germline, CDR1 is KGHSH and CDR2 LQKENI. The DNA read from the CDR3 is TGTGCCAGCTCACCATCCATGGGGGGCGCGGGGGAGACG. Translated, it gives CASSPSMGGAGET. The CDR3 in full is CASSPSMGGAGETQYF. Based on the CDR3 plus reference TRBV18 and TRBJ2-3, the full variable domain is NAGVMQNPRHLVRRRGQEARLRCSPMKGHSHVYWYRQLPEEGLKFMVYLQKENIIDESGMPKERFSAEFPKEGPSILRIQQVVRGDSAAYFCASSPSMGGAGETQYFGPGTRLTVL.

About this clone: The read halts 3 residues ahead of the CDR3 end, with the missing end drawn from the germline J gene. The genes are TRBV23-1 and TRBJ2-3; TRBD1 might be the D (5 bases). TRBV23-1 is placed among ORFs of uncertain function. Trimming shortened V by 0 bases and J by 1 base, and 11 bases separated the two germline ends. This CDR3 comprises 16 residues. The CDR3 DNA, read in part, is TGCGCCAGCAGTCAATCGTTCAGGGATCGCACAGATACG. Protein sequence: CASSQSFRDRTDT. The whole CDR3 sequence reads CASSQSFRDRTDTQYF.

On this clone itself: The read is 3 residues too short to cover the CDR3 end, so that end is filled in from the germline J gene. This chain connects TRBV29-1 to TRBJ2-2; no firm D call. Germline-derived CDR1 and CDR2 are SQVTM and ANQGSEA. Trimming took off 4 bases at V and 0 bases at J, with 6 bases between the two ends. This CDR3 has 13 amino acids. CDR3 in amino acids: CSVASTNTGELFF. CDR3 bases read: TGCAGCGTTGCCAGTACGAACACCGGGGAG.

Worth noting for this clone: The read ends 3 residues shy of where the CDR3 ends; the end is completed using the germline J gene. The V and J genes are TRBV6-2 or TRBV6-3 and TRBJ2-4, with D possibly TRBD2 on 6 matching bases. V dropped 5 bases and J dropped 1 base, with 12 bases sitting between them. CDR3 length: 15 residues. Per the germline V gene, CDR1 is MNHEY and CDR2 is SVGEGT. The DNA read from the CDR3 is TGTGCCAGCAGTCCTTGGGACTCTGCCAAAAACATT. It specifies CASSPWDSAKNI. The whole CDR3 is CASSPWDSAKNIQYF.

Of note for this clone: Read coverage stops 3 residues before the CDR3 terminus; the germline J gene supplies the remainder. Other nucleotide sequences from this sample produce the same CDR3. This chain uses TRBV18 with TRBJ1-3; tentative D call: TRBD1 (6 bases). CDR3 size: 15 residues. From germline, CDR1 is KGHSH and CDR2 LQKENI. Deletions cut 6 bases from V and 0 bases from J, with 12 bases between. The CDR3 sequence: CASSYRDSSGNTIYF. The covered CDR3 bases are TGTGCCAGCTCGTACAGGGATAGCTCTGGAAACACC.

Notes on this clone: The read comes to an end 3 residues before the CDR3 does, leaving the germline J gene to fill in the end. V is TRBV7-6 and J is TRBJ1-3; 11 bases agree with TRBD1. The CDR3 has 16 amino acids. V shed 5 bases, J shed 5 bases, and the junction held 8 bases outside the gene matches. The germline V gene has CDR1 SGHVS and CDR2 FNYEAQ. Incomplete CDR3 DNA: TGTGCCAGCAGCCCGGACAGGGGGCGAGGGAGAAACACC. This gives the protein CASSPDRGRGRNT. The CDR3 reads in full as CASSPDRGRGRNTIYF.

Regarding this clone: The CDR3 is cut off 3 residues early in the read; its end comes from the germline J gene. V usage is TRBV7-9 and J usage is TRBJ2-4, with D unresolved. Germline CDR1 SEHNR, CDR2 FQNEAQ (reference sequence). This CDR3 contains 13 residues. The CDR3 is CASTDQAFYGQYF. The sequenced part of the CDR3 DNA is TGTGCCAGCACCGACCAGGCGTTCTATGGT.

Concerning this clone: The read ends 3 residues shy of where the CDR3 ends; the end is completed using the germline J gene. The chain has TRBV30 and TRBJ1-1; TRBD1 matches at 10 bases. The length of the CDR3 is 15 residues. Germline CDR1 GTSNPN, CDR2 SVGIG (reference sequence). J lost 4 bases, V lost 1 base, and 6 bases had no gene match. The CDR3 here is CAWSGHRDRGTEAFF. The DNA read from the CDR3 is TGTGCCTGGAGTGGACACCGGGACAGGGGCACTGAA. Together with reference TRBV30 and TRBJ1-1, the CDR3 gives the full variable domain: SQTIHQWPATLVQPVGSPLSLECTVEGTSNPNLYWYRQAAGRGLQLLFYSVGIGQISSEVPQNLSASRPQDRQFILSSKKLLLSDSGFYLCAWSGHRDRGTEAFFGQGTRLTVV.

Turning to this clone: Sequencing ends 3 residues short of the CDR3 end; the germline J gene provides the rest. The chain is built from TRBV30 and TRBJ2-3; maybe TRBD2 (5 bases). CDR1 is GTSNPN, CDR2 SVGIG, per germline (reference sequence). The CDR3 consists of 11 residues. Partial CDR3 DNA: TGTGCCTGCGGGGTAGCCGAGACG. Protein sequence: CACGVAET. The complete CDR3 protein is CACGVAETQYF.

Regarding this clone: The read falls 3 residues short of the CDR3 end, and the missing part is taken from the germline J gene. The chain is built from TRBV30 and TRBJ2-7; D uncertain. Germline CDR1 and CDR2: GTSNPN and SVGIG (reference sequence). The CDR3 is 11 residues long. The ends were cut back, 3 bases at V and 2 bases at J, with 5 bases in the middle. The CDR3 bases that were read are TGTGCCTGGAGCCAGGCCTACGAG. Translation gives CAWSQAYE. The whole CDR3 sequence is CAWSQAYEQYF.

In the case of this clone: The read gets to within 3 residues of the CDR3 end, and the germline J gene fills in the rest. The V and J genes are TRBV19 and TRBJ2-7, with 8 bases matching TRBD2. V gave up 10 bases and J gave up 3 bases; unmatched junction bases: 14. Germline CDR1 LNHDA, CDR2 SQIVND (reference sequence). The CDR3 consists of 15 residues. The sequenced CDR3 bases are TGTGCCACCTCACCCGGGGGGGCCGGGTACTACGAG. It codes for CATSPGGAGYYE. The full CDR3 is CATSPGGAGYYEQYF.

About this clone: The CDR3 end lies 3 residues beyond the end of the read and is filled in from the germline J gene. The rearrangement links TRBV6-2 or TRBV6-3 to TRBJ1-2, with 8 bases matching TRBD1. Germline V CDR1 and CDR2: MNHEY, SVGEGT. The CDR3 runs to 14 residues. This CDR3 is CASKHNDRGMGYTF. The DNA read from the CDR3 is TGTGCCAGCAAGCACAACGACAGGGGCATGGGC.

Of note for this clone: The missing CDR3 end, 3 residues past where the read stops, is filled in from the germline J gene. This chain links TRBV5-1 with TRBJ2-7; 11 nucleotides align to TRBD2. CDR3 length: 16 residues. The J segment lost 1 base and the V segment lost 3 bases, leaving 6 bases of the junction unmatched. Germline CDR1 is SGHRS and CDR2 is YFSETQ. CDR3 region: CASSWTLAGGSYEQYF. Incomplete CDR3 DNA: TGCGCCAGCAGCTGGACGCTAGCGGGAGGATCCTACGAG.

As to this clone: The observed sequence ends 3 residues before the CDR3 terminus, with the missing tail filled in from the germline J gene. The rearrangement joins TRBV29-1 to TRBJ2-7; TRBD2 is a possible D gene (7 bases). This CDR3 has 12 residues. Germline lookup yields CDR1 SQVTM and CDR2 ANQGSEA. Between the trimmed V and J ends, which lost 6 bases and 3 bases, there was a span of 12 bases. The DNA read from the CDR3 is TGCAGCGTCGGCGGGGGCATCTACGAG. This translates into CSVGGGIYE. The full CDR3 reads CSVGGGIYEQYF.